Listed here are 22 T cell receptor beta chains from one sample, sequenced in a study of sequential checkpoint blockade in melanoma. Treatment here: randomized to nivolumab then ipilimumab (arm A) or the reverse (arm B). Only in-frame clones appear in the TCRdb table, and some are missing; sequencing was by immunoSEQ multiplex PCR. The sample has around 5,000 clones, about 25% seen once. The sequences come from tumor tissue (inferred from file names), collected from a patient given nivolumab and ipilimumab in sequence. These receptors originate from a human donor with melanoma.

The DNA for the CDR3 is TGTGCCAGCAGCCAAGCGGGAGGCTGGGAAACAGATACGCAGTATTTT. Its translation: CASSQAGGWETDTQYF. V is TRBV14 and J is TRBJ2-3; 7 bases match TRBD2. The germline V gene encodes CDR1 SGHDN and CDR2 FVKESK. After removal of 1 base from V and 3 bases from J, the junction contained 7 bases not matched to a gene. The CDR3 runs 16 residues. The full variable domain, completed using reference TRBV14 and TRBJ2-3, is EAGVTQFPSHSVIEKGQTVTLRCDPISGHDNLYWYRRVMGKEIKFLLHFVKESKQDESGMPNNRFLAERTGGTYSTLKVQPAELEDSGVYFCASSQAGGWETDTQYFGPGTRLTVL.

This clone was counted many times. This CDR3 is CASSLGWGNQPQHF. CDR3 in DNA: TGTGCCAGCAGCCTTGGATGGGGCAATCAGCCCCAGCATTTT. The chain carries TRBV7-6 and TRBJ1-5; D is undetermined. This CDR3 is 14 amino acids long. Trimming pared 5 bases from V and 2 bases from J, leaving 10 bases between. Germline CDR1 reads SGHVS; CDR2 reads FNYEAQ.

This clone is termed medium-sized. The gene calls are TRBV11-3 and TRBJ2-1; 9 bases map to TRBD2. CDR3 length: 18 amino acids. The germline V gene encodes CDR1 SGHNT and CDR2 YENEEA. Trimming removed 5 bases from V and 4 bases from J; junction bases left unmatched: 15. CDR3 region: CASSHSLRGGYIYNEQFF. The DNA for the CDR3 is TGTGCCAGCAGCCACTCGTTGCGGGGGGGTTACATATACAATGAGCAGTTCTTC. The complete variable domain, with remaining parts taken from reference TRBV11-3 and TRBJ2-1, reads EAGVVQSPRYKIIEKKQPVAFWCNPISGHNTLYWYLQNLGQGPELLIRYENEEAVDDSQLPKDRFSAERLKGVDSTLKIQPAELGDSAVYLCASSHSLRGGYIYNEQFFGPGTRLTVL.

This clone occurred many times. This chain joins TRBV11-3 and TRBJ1-1; 7 bases line up with TRBD1. The CDR3 covers 17 residues. In germline, CDR1 is SGHNT, CDR2 YENEEA. Trimming removed 5 bases from V and 0 bases from J; junction bases left unmatched: 12. Here the CDR3 reads CASSIITGDRMNTEAFF. CDR3 in DNA: TGTGCCAGCAGCATAATTACAGGGGACCGGATGAACACTGAAGCTTTCTTT. Together with reference TRBV11-3 and TRBJ1-1, the CDR3 gives the full variable domain: EAGVVQSPRYKIIEKKQPVAFWCNPISGHNTLYWYLQNLGQGPELLIRYENEEAVDDSQLPKDRFSAERLKGVDSTLKIQPAELGDSAVYLCASSIITGDRMNTEAFFGQGTRLTVV.

The chain combines TRBV19 with TRBJ1-2; TRBD1 might be the D (6 bases). Per the germline V gene, CDR1 is LNHDA and CDR2 is SQIVND (reference sequence). The V gene lost 1 base and the J gene lost 3 bases, with 6 bases spanning the gap. The CDR3 extends over 13 amino acids. CDR3 nucleotides: TGTGCCAGTAGTATAGCAGGGGACTATGGCTACACCTTC. This translates into CASSIAGDYGYTF.

The rearrangement links TRBV11-3 to TRBJ1-5; D is ambiguous. The CDR3 covers 16 residues. Per germline, CDR1 SGHNT and CDR2 YENEEA. The germline V and J ends were trimmed by 1 base and 3 bases, with 13 bases remaining between them. CDR3 DNA sequence: TGTGCCAGCAGCTTAGTTGGACGGCGGGCCAATCAGCCCCAGCATTTT. Translation gives CASSLVGRRANQPQHF.

Within the sample, this clone is medium-sized. V usage is TRBV6-8 and J usage is TRBJ2-7; possibly TRBD1 for D (5 bases). V was clipped by 5 bases and J by 3 bases, with 17 bases between them. The CDR3 length is 15 residues. Germline loops: CDR1 MNHGY, CDR2 SAAAGT. As DNA, the CDR3 is TGTGCCAGCAGTAGGACCCAGGGTGGTATCTACGAGCAGTACTTC. Its translation: CASSRTQGGIYEQYF.

This clone was recorded at least ten times. V is TRBV9 and J is TRBJ2-1; D may be TRBD1 or TRBD2 (5 bases each). CDR3 length: 14 amino acids. Trimming cost V 0 bases and J 6 bases, with 10 bases left between them. Germline-derived CDR1 and CDR2 are SGDLS and YYNGEE. CDR3 nucleotides: TGTGCCAGCAGCGTAGGGGACCACCCCAATGAGCAGTTCTTC. Protein product: CASSVGDHPNEQFF.

This clone has more than one count but fewer than ten. The rearrangement links TRBV28 to TRBJ2-7, with 7 nucleotides matching TRBD1. Germline CDR1 reads MDHEN; CDR2 reads SYDVKM. V trimming: 9 bases; J trimming: 3 bases; junction bases outside the gene matches: 11. This CDR3 is 14 amino acids long. CDR3 coding DNA: TGTGCCAGAGTCACCGGGACAGATGACTACGAGCAGTACTTC. Protein: CARVTGTDDYEQYF.

The V and J genes are TRBV9 and TRBJ1-3; 8 bases are a match to TRBD1. Germline loops: CDR1 SGDLS, CDR2 YYNGEE. V lost 5 bases to trimming and J lost 2 bases; unmatched junction nucleotides: 9. The CDR3 covers 16 residues. The CDR3 nucleotides are TGTGCCAGCAGTGTCGGGCAGGGGGCTGCTGGAAACACCATATATTTT. It codes for CASSVGQGAAGNTIYF.

The genes are TRBV11-3 and TRBJ2-1; D is possibly TRBD2 (5 bases). With 1 base removed from V and 4 bases from J, the gap between germline ends came to 11 bases. From germline, CDR1 is SGHNT and CDR2 YENEEA. The CDR3 has 15 amino acids. CDR3 DNA: TGTGCCAGCAGCTTAGTGTCGGGAAGATACAATGAGCAGTTCTTC. It specifies CASSLVSGRYNEQFF.

This clone was seen ten or more times. The V call is TRBV9, the J call TRBJ2-1; TRBD2 matches 7 bases. Germline trimming cut 5 bases from V and 8 bases from J; bases unmatched to any gene: 16. The CDR3 has 16 residues. Looked up from germline, CDR1 is SGDLS and CDR2 is YYNGEE. This CDR3 is CASSPPSGNGYYEQFF. The DNA for the CDR3 is TGTGCCAGCAGTCCCCCTAGCGGCAACGGTTACTATGAGCAGTTCTTC. The full variable domain, completed using reference TRBV9 and TRBJ2-1, is DSGVTQTPKHLITATGQRVTLRCSPRSGDLSVYWYQQSLDQGLQFLIQYYNGEERAKGNILERFSAQQFPDLHSELNLSSLELGDSALYFCASSPPSGNGYYEQFFGPGTRLTVL.

By share, this clone counts as medium-sized. This chain links TRBV5-1 with TRBJ2-1; no definite D call. CDR3 length: 14 amino acids. V was cut by 2 bases and J by 4 bases, with 10 bases left in between. The germline CDR1 and CDR2 sequences are SGHRS and YFSETQ. This chain's CDR3 is CASSLRASYNEQFF. CDR3 coding DNA: TGCGCCAGCAGCTTACGGGCGTCTTACAATGAGCAGTTCTTC.

This clone is termed large. The chain uses TRBV6-8 and TRBJ2-2; 10 bases map to TRBD1. After removal of 8 bases from V and 1 base from J, the junction contained 1 base not matched to a gene. This CDR3 contains 14 residues. Germline-derived CDR1 and CDR2 are MNHGY and SAAAGT. CDR3 in amino acids: CASWDRGNTGELFF. The DNA of the CDR3 is TGTGCCAGCTGGGACAGGGGGAACACCGGGGAGCTGTTTTTT.

This clone showed up many times. As DNA, the CDR3 is TGTGCCAGCAGCTTAGACTACGGGGGTCCCTACGAGCAGTACTTC. Protein product: CASSLDYGGPYEQYF. The chain joins TRBV7-7 to TRBJ2-7; tentatively, D is TRBD2 (6 bases). V was pared by 1 base and J by 2 bases, with 12 bases between. Germline loops: CDR1 SSHAT, CDR2 FNYEAQ (reference sequence). This CDR3 contains 15 residues.

A few counts support this clone. This chain links TRBV28 with TRBJ1-2; D unresolved. Trimming removed 2 bases from V and 1 base from J, with 5 bases in between. CDR3 length equals 13 residues. Germline CDR1 is MDHEN and CDR2 is SYDVKM. CDR3 sequence reads: CASSLQVNYGYTF. The CDR3 coding sequence is TGTGCCAGCAGTTTACAGGTTAACTATGGCTACACCTTC.

This clone was counted between two and nine times. This chain uses TRBV6-8 with TRBJ1-5; the D gene is possibly TRBD1 (5 bases). From germline, CDR1 is MNHGY and CDR2 SAAAGT. Between the trimmed V and J ends, which lost 5 bases and 1 base, there was a span of 12 bases. The CDR3 extends over 15 amino acids. The CDR3 DNA is TGTGCCAGCAGTGCCTTCAAGGGGAGCAATCAGCCCCAGCATTTT. Translating it yields CASSAFKGSNQPQHF.

In its sample, this clone was seen a few times. The chain is built from TRBV9 and TRBJ2-7; D not certain. This CDR3 contains 13 residues. The V end was cut by 0 bases, the J end by 3 bases, with 7 bases between. CDR1 is SGDLS and CDR2 is YYNGEE in the germline V gene. In nucleotides, the CDR3 is TGTGCCAGCAGCGTAGAGGCCAGCTACGAGCAGTACTTC. Amino acids: CASSVEASYEQYF.

CDR3 coding DNA: TGTGCCAGTAGTATCCTCCCGGGCACTACGAACACTGAAGCTTTCTTT. It codes for CASSILPGTTNTEAFF. This chain uses TRBV19 with TRBJ1-1; no definite D call. Germline CDR1 and CDR2: LNHDA and SQIVND (reference sequence). CDR3 length: 16 amino acids. V gave up 3 bases and J gave up 1 base, with 15 bases separating them.

In this sample, this clone is medium-sized. The chain couples TRBV11-3 to TRBJ1-1; 7 bases fit TRBD1. The CDR3 totals 14 residues. V dropped 3 bases and J dropped 3; count of bases not matched to a gene: 4. The germline CDR1 and CDR2 sequences are SGHNT and YENEEA. The CDR3 loop is CASSFAGGDTEAFF. In nucleotides, the CDR3 is TGTGCCAGCAGCTTTGCAGGGGGGGACACTGAAGCTTTCTTT.

The gene calls are TRBV11-3 and TRBJ2-3; 9 nucleotides align to TRBD2. Germline V gene data show CDR1 as SGHNT and CDR2 as YENEEA. CDR3 size: 19 residues. The V and J ends lost 3 bases and 1 base, in that order; junction bases with no gene match: 14. The CDR3 DNA sequence: TGTGCCAGCAGCTTGGTGCCTAGCGGGGTTGGAAAAGGCACAGATACGCAGTATTTT. Amino acids: CASSLVPSGVGKGTDTQYF.

The V gene is TRBV19, the J gene TRBJ2-6, with unresolved D. The CDR3 runs to 17 residues. Trimming pared 3 bases from V and 0 bases from J, leaving 12 bases between. The germline gives CDR1 LNHDA, CDR2 SQIVND (reference sequence). The CDR3 DNA reads TGTGCCAGTAGTATTGGGCAGGACCGCTCTGGGGCCAACGTCCTGACTTTC. Its protein is CASSIGQDRSGANVLTF.